This record covers a single T cell receptor (beta chain). Its antigen is not identified. This sample is drawn from a study of cytomegalovirus exposure and HLA in healthy donors. For the study at large: The roughly 660 first-cohort repertoires shared a platform with the roughly 120 validation repertoires, as reported in a later analysis. General study results and limits: The investigators catalogued 164 TCR beta chains as cytomegalovirus-associated.

Germline V CDR1 and CDR2: MGHRA, YSYEKL. V trimming: 1 base; J trimming: 9 bases; junction bases outside the gene matches: 8. The CDR3 length is 16 residues. The donors were members of the validation cohort, which comprised roughly 120 subjects and was separate from the first cohort of 666 subjects. This table comes from immunoSEQ multiplex PCR, and its TCRdb copy is limited to in-frame clones, with some not included. Found here are hundreds of thousands of clones, about nine tenths of them singletons; the top ten hold roughly 2%. This clonotype was sampled from a woman between 18 and 29 years old in good health and CMV-seropositive. Sequencing was done on a sample of PBMCs. V is TRBV4-1 and J is TRBJ2-7; 14 bases line up with TRBD2. The CDR3 nucleotides are TGCGCCAGCAGCCAAGGCGGGACTAGCGGGAGAAGAATGCAGTACTTC. This codes for CASSQGGTSGRRMQYF.